This T cell receptor beta chain originates from a study of Graves' ophthalmopathy and Graves' hyperthyroidism. General study results and limits: As the model predicted ophthalmopathy progression, it achieved a sensitivity of 70.59% and a specificity of more than 72%.

Germline V gene sequence: CDR1 PRHDT, CDR2 FYEKMQ (reference sequence). CDR3 size: 16 residues. The V gene lost 0 bases and the J gene lost 1 base, with 10 bases spanning the gap. For this clonotype: Antigen unknown.

Scientists amplified the TCR beta CDR3 regions from RNA transcripts. First-round RT-PCR relied on HTBI primers, and a second-round multiplex PCR came next. TCRdb independently ran MiXCR on the multiplex PCR reads; one entry per CDR3 protein. This sample has hundreds of thousands of distinct CDR3 sequences, with around a fifth found just once. Over 18 months of follow-up, stable hyperthyroidism required that no ophthalmopathy appear. Recruitment covered hyperthyroidism patients aged 18 to 65 whose new diagnosis was of under 2 months' duration. Exclusion covered patients with other autoimmune diseases or uncontrolled infections (as well as pregnancy or lactation).

Sequencing used peripheral blood. The gene calls are TRBV13 and TRBJ2-4; D is uncertain. This receptor was taken from a woman younger than 35 with stable Graves' hyperthyroidism. Some clones in this sample may be carry-over from other donors' samples. The CDR3 nucleotides read TGTGCCAGCAGCTTAGGGGGATCAAGGGCCAAAAACATTCAGTACTTC. This encodes CASSLGGSRAKNIQYF.